This TCR beta chain is from a study of OX40 agonist ivuxolimab in advanced cancers. Sequencing was performed with immunoSEQ multiplex PCR; in TCRdb, only in-frame clones are kept and a portion is missing. The sample consists of 60,000 to 70,000 clones, roughly 82% of them appearing once. Study results and caveats: The CD4+ and CD8+ T cells in the blood had expanded clonally by week 6 at 0.1 to 3.0 mg/kg.

In the case of this clone: Its antigen is still unknown.

V shed 6 bases, J shed 0 bases, and the junction held 0 bases outside the gene matches. Germline CDR1 and CDR2: MNHEY and SMNVEV (reference sequence). The CDR3 is 14 residues long. The sequence was collected from an adult with an advanced solid tumor such as melanoma, head and neck, liver or kidney cancer. The material sequenced was CD4+ or CD8+ T cells sorted from blood, taken in a trial of the OX40 agonist ivuxolimab. V is TRBV27 and J is TRBJ1-5; TRBD1 matches 9 bases. This chain's CDR3 is CASRGQGSNQPQHF. DNA of the CDR3: TGTGCCAGCAGGGGACAGGGTAGCAATCAGCCCCAGCATTTT.